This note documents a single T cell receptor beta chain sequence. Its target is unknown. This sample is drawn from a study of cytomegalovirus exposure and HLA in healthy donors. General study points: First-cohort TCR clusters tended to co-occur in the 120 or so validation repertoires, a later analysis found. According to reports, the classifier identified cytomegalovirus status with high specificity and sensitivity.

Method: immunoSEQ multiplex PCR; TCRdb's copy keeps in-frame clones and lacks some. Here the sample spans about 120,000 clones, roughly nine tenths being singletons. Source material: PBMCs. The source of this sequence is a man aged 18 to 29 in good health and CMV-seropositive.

Written as DNA, the CDR3 is TGTGCCAGCAGCGGACTAGCGGGGGGCCCACCGGGCACCGGGGAGCTGTTTTTT. This gives the protein CASSGLAGGPPGTGELFF. The chain joins TRBV5-4 to TRBJ2-2; 14 bases are a match to TRBD2. CDR1 and CDR2 (germline): SGHNT, YYREEE (reference sequence). V lost 4 bases to trimming and J lost 4 bases; unmatched junction nucleotides: 9. This CDR3 contains 18 residues.